The present T cell receptor (beta chain) was sequenced within a study of radiation and T cells in renal cell carcinoma. Profiled with immunoSEQ multiplex PCR; TCRdb holds only in-frame clones, not every one. The sample holds 90,000 to 100,000 clones, more than 65% seen once. The time point here: blood 4 weeks post-SBRT, at nephrectomy. Treatment specified: 15 Gy SBRT to primary tumor, nephrectomy 4 weeks later. V was pared by 4 bases and J by 0 bases, with 10 bases between. The CDR3 extends over 15 amino acids. From germline, CDR1 is SNHLY and CDR2 FYNNEI. The source is a man between 60 and 70 years old with renal cell carcinoma. Sequences were derived from blood, sampled from a patient whose treatment included radiotherapy and nephrectomy. This chain joins TRBV2 and TRBJ2-1; D remains unclear. The chain's CDR3 is CASSVWPDSYNEQFF. The DNA for the CDR3 is TGTGCCAGCAGTGTGTGGCCAGACTCCTACAATGAGCAGTTCTTC.